The 27 T cell receptor beta chains below come from one sample, sequenced in a study of T-cell reconstitution after alpha-beta-depleted transplantation in children. Preparation of the TCRbeta library involved a method that used unique molecular identifiers. TCRdb processed the PCR reads anew with MiXCR; each CDR3 protein has one entry. This sample has some 440,000 distinct CDR3 sequences, with around 16% found just once. This sample comprised PBMCs, mostly from graft donor cells, obtained 360 days after TCRalphabeta/CD19-depleted stem cell transplant. All receptors come from a boy less than two years old who had a stem cell transplant for Wiskott-Aldrich syndrome, so the T cells may come from the graft donor.

The chain joins TRBV7-2 to TRBJ2-2, with 10 positions matching TRBD2. Trimming took 1 base from V and 5 from J; bases not matched to a gene: 4. Germline CDR1 is SGHTA and CDR2 is FQGNSA. The CDR3 is made up of 16 amino acids. The CDR3 loop reads CASSLVSSGSTGELFF. As DNA, the CDR3 is TGTGCCAGCAGCTTAGTTTCTAGCGGGAGTACCGGGGAGCTGTTTTTT. Based on the CDR3 plus reference TRBV7-2 and TRBJ2-2, the full variable domain is GAGVSQSPSNKVTEKGKDVELRCDPISGHTALYWYRQSLGQGLEFLIYFQGNSAPDKSGLPSDRFSAERTGGSVSTLTIQRTQQEDSAVYLCASSLVSSGSTGELFFGEGSRLTVL.

The chain carries TRBV7-8 and TRBJ2-7, with 9 bases lining up with TRBD1. The CDR3 contains 13 residues. Looked up from germline, CDR1 is SGHVS and CDR2 is FQNEAQ. J was trimmed by 6 bases and V by 2 bases; bases with no gene match: 2. CDR3 loop: CASSLTGGSEQYF. In nucleotides, the CDR3 is TGTGCCAGCAGCTTAACAGGGGGCAGCGAGCAGTACTTC.

The J gene is TRBJ2-1, the V gene TRBV5-1, with D perhaps being TRBD1 or TRBD2 (6 bases each). Deletions cut 7 bases from V and 6 bases from J, with 17 bases between. CDR1 is SGHRS, CDR2 YFSETQ, per germline. CDR3 length: 14 amino acids. The CDR3 protein is CASVMAGTTNEQFF. The CDR3 nucleotides are TGCGCCAGCGTCATGGCGGGGACAACCAATGAGCAGTTCTTC.

The chain is built from TRBV20-1 and TRBJ1-1; D might be TRBD1 (5 bases). This CDR3 is built from 17 residues. The V end was cut by 0 bases, the J end by 1 base, with 18 bases between. The germline gives CDR1 DFQATT, CDR2 SNEGSKA (reference sequence). CDR3 nucleotides: TGCAGTGCTAGAGATATCTGGTTTTGGGGGAGGAACACTGAAGCTTTCTTT. Amino acid sequence: CSARDIWFWGRNTEAFF.

This clonotype was seen more than once but under ten times. V and J are TRBV20-1 and TRBJ2-3; a possible D gene is TRBD2 (5 bases). Germline values: CDR1 DFQATT, CDR2 SNEGSKA (reference sequence). The CDR3 length is 14 residues. The V end lost 1 base, the J end lost 4 bases, and 12 bases lay between the germline ends. DNA of the CDR3: TGCAGTGCTAGAGGACGTGGGAGCGCAGATACGCAGTATTTT. Protein sequence: CSARGRGSADTQYF.

The table lists this clonotype with a few counts. This chain connects TRBV5-1 to TRBJ2-7, with D perhaps matching TRBD1 (7 bases). Germline CDR1 reads SGHRS; CDR2 reads YFSETQ. There are 15 residues in the CDR3. Trimming left V 2 bases short and J 3 bases short, with 15 bases between. In DNA form, the CDR3 reads TGCGCCAGCAGCTTTGGCGGGACAGACAGCTACGAGCAGTACTTC. This encodes CASSFGGTDSYEQYF.

This clonotype was found many times. This rearrangement joins TRBV29-1 to TRBJ2-2, with D unclear. CDR1 is SQVTM and CDR2 is ANQGSEA in the germline V gene. The V end was cut by 0 bases, the J end by 7 bases, with 9 bases between. There are 13 residues in the CDR3. The CDR3 sequence: CSVEDRVYGELFF. Here the CDR3 DNA reads TGCAGCGTTGAAGATCGAGTCTACGGGGAGCTGTTTTTT.

This clonotype appeared a few times. The chain is built from TRBV3-1 and TRBJ2-7; no definite D call. Germline CDR1 and CDR2: LGHDT and YNNKEL (reference sequence). V shed 3 bases and J shed 7 bases, with 16 bases lying between them. This CDR3 is built from 14 residues. CDR3 DNA: TGTGCCAGCAGCCAGGCCCCCGAGAGCAGGGAGCAGTACTTC. It translates to CASSQAPESREQYF.

The V call is TRBV10-3, the J call TRBJ2-1; D gene ambiguous. Deletions cut 0 bases from V and 4 bases from J, with 4 bases between. This CDR3 comprises 13 residues. Germline CDR1 reads ENHRY; CDR2 reads SYGVKD. The CDR3 here is CAISESLYNEQFF. In DNA form, the CDR3 reads TGTGCCATCAGTGAGTCGTTGTACAATGAGCAGTTCTTC.

The genes are TRBV18 and TRBJ2-1; 7 bases line up with TRBD1. With 0 bases clipped from V and 4 bases from J, the junction kept 6 bases outside the gene matches. Germline V lookup: CDR1 KGHSH, CDR2 LQKENI. The CDR3 has 16 residues. The CDR3 DNA reads TGTGCCAGCTCACCACCGACAGGGCACGCTTACAATGAGCAGTTCTTC. Its protein is CASSPPTGHAYNEQFF.

This clonotype was counted only a few times. This chain links TRBV12-3 or TRBV12-4 with TRBJ2-2, with D tentatively TRBD2 (6 bases). This CDR3 has 17 amino acids. V lost 6 bases, J lost 2 bases, and 19 bases lay in between. CDR3 sequence reads: CASSTGLKHFNTGELFF. The CDR3 DNA is TGTGCCAGCAGCACGGGACTCAAGCACTTCAACACCGGGGAGCTGTTTTTT.

This clonotype was observed a handful of times. This sequence joins TRBV4-1 and TRBJ2-3, with D unclear. The V gene's germline CDR1 is MGHRA and CDR2 YSYEKL. The CDR3 totals 14 residues. Between the trimmed V and J ends, which lost 1 base and 2 bases, there was a span of 7 bases. The CDR3 loop reads CASSQAMPTDTQYF. The CDR3 nucleotides read TGCGCCAGCAGCCAAGCTATGCCCACAGATACGCAGTATTTT.

This chain joins TRBV19 and TRBJ2-3; 10 nucleotides match TRBD2. The CDR3 is 16 residues long. Germline V gene sequence: CDR1 LNHDA, CDR2 SQIVND (reference sequence). V trimming: 3 bases; J trimming: 6 bases; junction bases outside the gene matches: 9. In DNA, the CDR3 is TGTGCCAGTAGTATTATTAAGCTAGCGGGAGAGGATACGCAGTATTTT. Its protein is CASSIIKLAGEDTQYF.

As DNA, the CDR3 is TGCAGTGCTAGGGGGATAGCGGGAGTGGACTACAATGAGCAGTTCTTC. It translates to CSARGIAGVDYNEQFF. The V and J genes are TRBV20-1 and TRBJ2-1; 9 bases match TRBD2. After removal of 3 bases from V and 3 bases from J, the junction contained 9 bases not matched to a gene. The CDR3 extends over 16 amino acids. CDR1 is DFQATT and CDR2 is SNEGSKA in the germline V gene (reference sequence).

The chain links TRBV4-1 to TRBJ1-6; 9 bases match TRBD1. This CDR3 region has 17 residues. In germline, CDR1 is MGHRA, CDR2 YSYEKL. Unmatched junction bases numbered 5, after V lost 1 base and J lost 4 bases. The CDR3 loop is CASSQVPGQGYNSPLHF. DNA for the CDR3: TGCGCCAGCAGCCAAGTTCCGGGACAGGGTTATAATTCACCCCTCCACTTT.

Ten or more counts support this clonotype. The gene calls are TRBV29-1 and TRBJ1-1; TRBD1 matches at 7 bases. CDR1 SQVTM and CDR2 ANQGSEA come from the germline V gene. J lost 3 bases, V lost 6 bases, and 13 bases had no gene match. CDR3 length equals 15 residues. The DNA for the CDR3 is TGCAGCGTCGGACAGGACACCTCCGGAGACACTGAAGCTTTCTTT. Its translation: CSVGQDTSGDTEAFF.

This clonotype showed up just a few times. V usage is TRBV7-6 and J usage is TRBJ2-1, with a tentative D call TRBD1 (6 bases). The CDR3 has 18 residues. Germline values: CDR1 SGHVS, CDR2 FNYEAQ. V dropped 1 base and J dropped 1 base, with 17 bases sitting between them. CDR3: CASSLDLVTGRSYNEQFF. CDR3 sequence (DNA): TGTGCCAGCAGCTTAGATCTAGTAACAGGGCGATCCTACAATGAGCAGTTCTTC.

This sequence joins TRBV5-1 and TRBJ2-7, with 9 bases matching TRBD2. The V and J ends lost 2 bases and 3 bases, in that order; junction bases with no gene match: 9. Germline CDR1 is SGHRS and CDR2 is YFSETQ. CDR3 size: 16 residues. The CDR3 region has the DNA TGCGCCAGCAGCTTATTAGCGGGAGTGGGGCACTACGAGCAGTACTTC. It is translated as CASSLLAGVGHYEQYF.

The sample holds a few counts of this clonotype. V and J are TRBV18 and TRBJ1-1; D is ambiguous. The V gene's germline CDR1 is KGHSH and CDR2 LQKENI. Trimming took off 3 bases at V and 5 bases at J, with 13 bases between the two ends. The CDR3 covers 14 residues. The CDR3 DNA reads TGTGCCAGCTCACCCCTGGTAGTAGGGACTGAAGCTTTCTTT. It specifies CASSPLVVGTEAFF. Drawing the rest from reference TRBV18 and TRBJ1-1, the complete variable domain is NAGVMQNPRHLVRRRGQEARLRCSPMKGHSHVYWYRQLPEEGLKFMVYLQKENIIDESGMPKERFSAEFPKEGPSILRIQQVVRGDSAAYFCASSPLVVGTEAFFGQGTRLTVV.

This clonotype has just a few counts. J is TRBJ2-7 and V is TRBV12-3 or TRBV12-4; D not resolved. The CDR3 length is 12 residues. Trimming removed 5 bases from V and 12 bases from J, with 17 bases in between. The CDR3 spells CASSTRHLGRYF. CDR3 DNA sequence: TGTGCCAGCAGTACCAGACACCTCGGGCGGTACTTC.

In its sample, this clonotype was seen a few times. V is TRBV7-8 and J is TRBJ2-7, with a possible D match to TRBD2 (5 bases). Per germline, CDR1 SGHVS and CDR2 FQNEAQ. The CDR3 is 14 amino acids. Trimming removed 4 bases from V and 4 bases from J, with 14 bases in between. CDR3 amino acids: CASSSDSFWYEQYF. CDR3 in DNA: TGTGCCAGCAGCTCGGACTCCTTTTGGTACGAGCAGTACTTC. Combining the CDR3 with reference TRBV7-8 and TRBJ2-7 gives the whole variable domain GAGVSQSPRYKVAKRGQDVALRCDPISGHVSLFWYQQALGQGPEFLTYFQNEAQLDKSGLPSDRFFAERPEGSVSTLKIQRTQQEDSAVYLCASSSDSFWYEQYFGPGTRLTVT.

A few counts support this clonotype. V usage is TRBV5-1 and J usage is TRBJ2-3, with D perhaps TRBD2 (6 bases). In germline, CDR1 is SGHRS, CDR2 YFSETQ. Trimming shortened V by 0 bases and J by 4 bases, and 12 bases separated the two germline ends. The CDR3 covers 15 residues. The CDR3 DNA reads TGCGCCAGCAGCTTGGAAGCTAGCGAGGCAGATACGCAGTATTTT. Its protein product is CASSLEASEADTQYF.

This clonotype occurred a few times. The chain carries TRBV7-9 and TRBJ2-1; 7 bases line up with TRBD2. Trimming at V came to 5 bases and at J to 4 bases, leaving 11 bases not matched to a gene. The CDR3 loop spans 16 amino acids. Germline V lookup: CDR1 SEHNR, CDR2 FQNEAQ (reference sequence). The CDR3 nucleotides are TGTGCCAGCAGCCTATCGACACCGGGGGGATACAATGAGCAGTTCTTC. It yields the protein CASSLSTPGGYNEQFF.

This clonotype was recorded a few times. The CDR3 sequence is CASSQVRDSNTEAFF. CDR3 DNA sequence: TGCGCCAGCAGCCAAGTTCGGGACTCGAACACTGAAGCTTTCTTT. V is TRBV4-1 and J is TRBJ1-1; tentative D call: TRBD1 (5 bases). V dropped 1 base and J dropped 1 base, with 10 bases sitting between them. Germline lookup yields CDR1 MGHRA and CDR2 YSYEKL. The CDR3 has 15 amino acids.

This clonotype was seen only a few times. V is TRBV5-1 and J is TRBJ2-4; TRBD2 aligns across 7 bases. The CDR3 extends over 16 amino acids. J gave up 4 bases and V 2 bases, and 9 bases lay outside the gene matches. From germline, CDR1 is SGHRS and CDR2 YFSETQ. CDR3 DNA sequence: TGCGCCAGCAGCTTTCCGGCGGGAGCAGAGAAAAACATTCAGTACTTC. It encodes CASSFPAGAEKNIQYF.

The DNA of the CDR3 is TGTGCCAGCAGCTTAACGGGCCGGGACAGTTTCTATGGCTACACCTTC. It translates to CASSLTGRDSFYGYTF. The chain employs TRBV7-9 and TRBJ1-2; TRBD1 agrees at 7 bases. V was clipped by 2 bases and J by 4 bases; unmatched bases: 10. The CDR3 is made up of 16 amino acids. In germline, CDR1 is SEHNR, CDR2 FQNEAQ (reference sequence).

The chain couples TRBV5-1 to TRBJ2-7; D gene unclear. Trimming removed 0 bases from V and 1 base from J, with 14 bases in between. Germline CDR1 and CDR2: SGHRS and YFSETQ. This CDR3 is built from 16 residues. CDR3 amino acids: CASSLAMTDRSYEQYF. The CDR3 DNA sequence: TGCGCCAGCAGCTTGGCCATGACTGATAGATCCTACGAGCAGTACTTC.